Shown below are 11 T cell receptor beta chains from a single sample sequenced in a study of shared clonotypes between healthy human individuals. TCRdb keeps only in-frame clones here, not all; method: immunoSEQ multiplex PCR. Here the sample spans 2 million to 2.5 million clones, 85% to 95% being singletons. The specimen sequenced was naive CD4+ T cells from PBMCs. Subset indicated: CD45RA+ positively selected. Receptors originate from a man between 18 and 29 years old in good health. Some clones in this sample may be carry-over from other donors' samples.

This chain uses TRBV5-1 with TRBJ1-1; tentatively, D is TRBD1 (5 bases). The CDR3 spans 14 residues. The germline V and J ends were trimmed by 1 base and 3 bases, with 10 bases remaining between them. Germline V gene data show CDR1 as SGHRS and CDR2 as YFSETQ. The CDR3 DNA follows: TGCGCCAGCAGCTTGAGTGTGGGGGACACTGAAGCTTTCTTT. The encoded protein is CASSLSVGDTEAFF.

This clone has a single count. The chain carries TRBV14 and TRBJ1-1; D call uncertain. CDR1 and CDR2 from the germline V gene are SGHDN and FVKESK. The CDR3 extends over 13 amino acids. V was shortened by 3 bases and J by 1 base, with 6 bases between the two germline ends. CDR3 in DNA: TGTGCCAGCAGCCACGACGGGAACACTGAAGCTTTCTTT. Amino acids: CASSHDGNTEAFF.

This sequence joins TRBV29-1 and TRBJ2-3, with TRBD2 identical over 10 bases. CDR3 length: 18 residues. V lost 0 bases, J lost 5 bases, and 14 bases stayed unmatched. In germline, CDR1 is SQVTM, CDR2 ANQGSEA. CDR3 sequence reads: CSVEDRSGASGSLDTQYF. The DNA for the CDR3 is TGCAGCGTTGAAGATCGATCAGGAGCTAGCGGGAGTTTAGATACGCAGTATTTT.

This chain links TRBV18 with TRBJ2-1; 8 nucleotides agree with TRBD2. CDR1 and CDR2 from the germline V gene are KGHSH and LQKENI. This CDR3 region has 17 residues. Trimming removed 1 base from V and 2 bases from J; junction bases left unmatched: 7. CDR3 residues: CASSPLQLAATYNEQFF. The CDR3 region has the DNA TGTGCCAGCTCACCACTTCAACTAGCGGCTACCTACAATGAGCAGTTCTTC.

This clone has just one count. The rearrangement links TRBV6-5 to TRBJ1-5, with D possibly being TRBD1 (6 bases). Germline loops: CDR1 MNHEY, CDR2 SVGAGI. The ends were cut back, 7 bases at V and 4 bases at J, with 11 bases in the middle. CDR3 length equals 13 residues. The CDR3 reads CASKGGQNQPQHF. CDR3 in DNA: TGTGCCAGCAAGGGGGGCCAAAATCAGCCCCAGCATTTT.

This chain uses TRBV28 with TRBJ1-3; no clear D. The CDR3 covers 13 residues. Germline-derived CDR1 and CDR2 are MDHEN and SYDVKM. V lost 7 bases and J 7 bases, leaving 14 bases between the germline ends. In DNA form, the CDR3 reads TGTGCCAGCACCTCCCCTGTGGCCAACACCATATATTTT. This sequence encodes CASTSPVANTIYF.

The chain couples TRBV15 to TRBJ1-1, with D possibly matching TRBD1 (5 bases). Per the germline V gene, CDR1 is LNHNV and CDR2 is YYDKDF (reference sequence). The CDR3 contains 14 residues. Trimming shortened V by 3 bases and J by 3 bases, and 11 bases separated the two germline ends. The CDR3 protein is CATSSGLGDTEAFF. CDR3 nucleotides: TGTGCCACCAGCAGTGGATTGGGGGACACTGAAGCTTTCTTT.

The chain employs TRBV15 and TRBJ2-7; 7 bases fit TRBD1. J gave up 2 bases and V 3 bases, and 10 bases lay outside the gene matches. Germline V lookup: CDR1 LNHNV, CDR2 YYDKDF (reference sequence). CDR3 length: 16 amino acids. The CDR3 DNA follows: TGTGCCACCAGCAGCGCGTTCGGGACAGAAACCTACGAGCAGTACTTC. Protein product: CATSSAFGTETYEQYF.

The V and J genes are TRBV13 and TRBJ2-1; D is uncertain. V gave up 4 bases and J gave up 6 bases, with 10 bases separating them. The length of the CDR3 is 13 residues. Germline V CDR1 and CDR2: PRHDT, FYEKMQ (reference sequence). The CDR3 here is CASSSGRRNEQFF. CDR3 nucleotide sequence: TGTGCCAGCAGCTCCGGACGTCGCAATGAGCAGTTCTTC.

The sample holds one count of this clone. The genes are TRBV10-2 and TRBJ2-7; 8 nucleotides agree with TRBD1. This CDR3 has 13 amino acids. Per germline, CDR1 WSHSY and CDR2 SAAADI. The trim removed 6 bases at V and 4 bases at J, leaving 5 bases unmatched. The CDR3 reads CASRGDRRYEQYF. The DNA for the CDR3 is TGCGCCAGCAGAGGGGACAGGAGATACGAGCAGTACTTC.

This clone was detected only once. The chain recombines TRBV10-3 with TRBJ1-2; 8 nucleotides match TRBD1. The J segment lost 2 bases and the V segment lost 7 bases, leaving 9 bases of the junction unmatched. CDR1 ENHRY and CDR2 SYGVKD come from the germline V gene. CDR3 length: 15 residues. DNA for the CDR3: TGTGCCATCACTGGTCGGCAGGGGGCGAACTATGGCTACACCTTC. Protein sequence: CAITGRQGANYGYTF.